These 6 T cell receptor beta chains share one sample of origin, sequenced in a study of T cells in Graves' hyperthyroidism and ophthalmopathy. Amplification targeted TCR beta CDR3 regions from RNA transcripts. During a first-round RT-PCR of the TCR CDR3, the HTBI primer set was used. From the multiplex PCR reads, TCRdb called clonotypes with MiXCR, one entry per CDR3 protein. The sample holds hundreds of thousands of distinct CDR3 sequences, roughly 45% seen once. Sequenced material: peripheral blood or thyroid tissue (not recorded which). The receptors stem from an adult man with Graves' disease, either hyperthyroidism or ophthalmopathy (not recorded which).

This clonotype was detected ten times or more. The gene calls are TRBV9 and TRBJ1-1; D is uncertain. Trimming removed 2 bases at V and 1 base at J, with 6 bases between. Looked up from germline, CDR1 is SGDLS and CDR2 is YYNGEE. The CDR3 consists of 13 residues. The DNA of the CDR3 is TGTGCCAGCAGCGTTAACAGGAACACTGAAGCTTTCTTT. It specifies CASSVNRNTEAFF.

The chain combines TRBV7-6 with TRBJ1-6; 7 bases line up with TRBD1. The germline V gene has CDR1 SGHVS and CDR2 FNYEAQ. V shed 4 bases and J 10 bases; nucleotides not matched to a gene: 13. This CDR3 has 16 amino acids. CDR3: CASSSSGTATKSPLHF. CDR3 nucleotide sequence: TGTGCCAGCAGCTCATCCGGGACAGCCACAAAATCACCCCTCCACTTT.

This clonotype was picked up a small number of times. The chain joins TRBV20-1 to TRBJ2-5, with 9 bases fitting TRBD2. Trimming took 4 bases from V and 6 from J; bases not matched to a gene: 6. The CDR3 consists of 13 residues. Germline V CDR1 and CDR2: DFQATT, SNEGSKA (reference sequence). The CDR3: CSAKRLAEKTQYF. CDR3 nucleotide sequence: TGCAGTGCTAAGAGACTAGCGGAGAAGACCCAGTACTTC.

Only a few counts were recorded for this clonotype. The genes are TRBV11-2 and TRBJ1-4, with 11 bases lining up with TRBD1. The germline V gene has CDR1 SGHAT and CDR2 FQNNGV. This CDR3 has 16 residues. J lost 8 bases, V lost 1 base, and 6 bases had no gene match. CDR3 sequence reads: CASSLARTGGKEKLFF. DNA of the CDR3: TGTGCCAGCAGCTTAGCTCGGACAGGGGGCAAAGAAAAACTGTTTTTT.

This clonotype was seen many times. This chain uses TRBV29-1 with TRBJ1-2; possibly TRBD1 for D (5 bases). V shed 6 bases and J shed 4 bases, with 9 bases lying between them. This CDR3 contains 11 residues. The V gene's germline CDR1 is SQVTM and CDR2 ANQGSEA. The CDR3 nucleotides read TGCAGCGTGGGGGACGGCTATGGCTACACCTTC. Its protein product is CSVGDGYGYTF.

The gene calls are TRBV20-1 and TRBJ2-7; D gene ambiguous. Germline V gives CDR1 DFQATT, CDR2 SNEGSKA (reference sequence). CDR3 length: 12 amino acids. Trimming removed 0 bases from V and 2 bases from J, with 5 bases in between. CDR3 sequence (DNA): TGCAGTGCTAGAGATATAGCCTACGAGCAGTACTTC. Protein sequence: CSARDIAYEQYF.